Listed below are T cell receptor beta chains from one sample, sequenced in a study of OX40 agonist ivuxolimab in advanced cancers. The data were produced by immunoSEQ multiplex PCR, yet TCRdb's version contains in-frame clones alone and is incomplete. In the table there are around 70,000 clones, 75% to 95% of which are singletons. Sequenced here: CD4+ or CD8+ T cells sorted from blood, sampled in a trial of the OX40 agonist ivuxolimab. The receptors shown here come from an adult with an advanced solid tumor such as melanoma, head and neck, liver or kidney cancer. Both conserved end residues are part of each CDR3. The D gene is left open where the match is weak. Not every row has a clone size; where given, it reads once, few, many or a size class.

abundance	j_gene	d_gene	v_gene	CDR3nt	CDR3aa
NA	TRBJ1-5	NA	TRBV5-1	TGCGCCAGCAGCTCGTATCGGGGTCAGCCCCAGCATTTT	CASSSYRGQPQHF
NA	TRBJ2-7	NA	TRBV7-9	TGTGCCAGCAGCTTAGTATCGACAGGACTAGGGAAGAGCTCCTACGAGCAGTACTTC	CASSLVSTGLGKSSYEQYF
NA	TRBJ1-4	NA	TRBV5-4	TGTGCCAGCAGCTTGACGGAAGGAGGAGAAAAACTGTTTTTT	CASSLTEGGEKLFF
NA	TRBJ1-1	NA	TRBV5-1	TGCGCCAGCAGCTTGATCGGGTTTGAGAGTAGGGGCACTGAAGCTTTCTTT	CASSLIGFESRGTEAFF
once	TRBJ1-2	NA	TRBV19	TGTGCCAGTAGTTCCCAAGGTGGGGACTATGGCTACACCTTC	CASSSQGGDYGYTF
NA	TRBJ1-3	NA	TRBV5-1	TGCGCCAGCGCTCTCTTAAGCTCTGGAAACACCATATATTTT	CASALLSSGNTIYF
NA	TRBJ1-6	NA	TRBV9	TGTGCCAGCAGCGCTTCAGAGGCTTATAATTCACCCCTCCACTTT	CASSASEAYNSPLHF
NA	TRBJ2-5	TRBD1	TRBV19	TGTGCCAGTGGGGGACAGCGACGCGAGACCCAGTACTTC	CASGGQRRETQYF
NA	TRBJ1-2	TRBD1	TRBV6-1	TGTGCCAGCAGCAGACAGGGAGGTCTAGATGGCTACACCTTC	CASSRQGGLDGYTF
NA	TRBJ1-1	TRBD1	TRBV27	TGTGCCAGCAGTTTGCGCCCCCCCGGGACAGGGGGTAACACTGAAGCTTTCTTT	CASSLRPPGTGGNTEAFF
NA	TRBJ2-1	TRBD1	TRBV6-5	TGTGCCAGCAGTTACATGGGACAGGGTGTAAATGAGCAGTTCTTC	CASSYMGQGVNEQFF
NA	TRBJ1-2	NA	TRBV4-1	TGCGCCAGCAGCCCATTCACTGCTATAGATCATGGCTACACCTTC	CASSPFTAIDHGYTF
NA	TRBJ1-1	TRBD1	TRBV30	TGTGCCTGGAGCACAGGGGGGCACATGAACACTGAAGCTTTCTTT	CAWSTGGHMNTEAFF
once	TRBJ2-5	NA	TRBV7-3	TGTGCCAGCAGCCCGGACCGGGGTAGCGAGACCCAGTACTTC	CASSPDRGSETQYF
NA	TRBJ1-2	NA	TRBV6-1	TGTGCCAGCCTAACAGGGATCGGCTATGGCTACACCTTC	CASLTGIGYGYTF
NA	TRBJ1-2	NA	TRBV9	TGTGCCAGCAACTCAATGCAGGGAAGATGGGGCTACACCTTC	CASNSMQGRWGYTF
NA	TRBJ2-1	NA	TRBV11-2	TGTGCCAGCAGCCGAGGGGTCAATGAGCAGTTCTTC	CASSRGVNEQFF
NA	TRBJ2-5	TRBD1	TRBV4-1	TGCGCCAGCAGCCAAGGGACAGGGGGCGCGAGTTATGAGACCCAGTACTTC	CASSQGTGGASYETQYF
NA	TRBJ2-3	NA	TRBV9	TGTGCCAGCAGCGTCTGGCGGGACACAGATACGCAGTATTTT	CASSVWRDTDTQYF
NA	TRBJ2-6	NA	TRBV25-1	TGTGCCAGCACACTGTCTGGGGCCAACGTCCTGACTTTC	CASTLSGANVLTF
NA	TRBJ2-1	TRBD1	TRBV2	TGTGCCAGCAGTGGCACAGGGGCGGATGAGCAGTTCTTC	CASSGTGADEQFF
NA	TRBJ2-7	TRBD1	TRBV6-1	TGTGCCAGCAGTGCGTCCGGGACAGGGTTGTACGAGCAGTACTTC	CASSASGTGLYEQYF
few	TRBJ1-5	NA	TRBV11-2	TGTGCCAGCAGCTTATATGCCAATCAGCCCCAGCATTTT	CASSLYANQPQHF
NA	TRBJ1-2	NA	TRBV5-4	TGTGCCAGCAGCTTGGGCGGGACACTGACTAACTATGGCTACACCTTC	CASSLGGTLTNYGYTF
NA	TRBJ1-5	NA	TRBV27	TGTGCCAGCAGTTTGCGCAGGGCACCCTCTGCCCAGCATTTT	CASSLRRAPSAQHF
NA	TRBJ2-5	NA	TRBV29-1	TGCAGCGTTGAGGAGTCAGGGGTGGACCAAGAGACCCAGTACTTC	CSVEESGVDQETQYF
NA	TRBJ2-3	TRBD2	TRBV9	TGTGCCAGCAGCGTAGCGGGGGGGAGCACAGATACGCAGTATTTT	CASSVAGGSTDTQYF
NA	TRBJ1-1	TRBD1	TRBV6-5	TGTGCCAGCAGTTACCGCGGCAGGGGGCACACTGAAGCTTTCTTT	CASSYRGRGHTEAFF
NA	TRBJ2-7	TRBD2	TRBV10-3	TGTGCCATCACGGCTAGCGGATACGAGCAGTACTTC	CAITASGYEQYF
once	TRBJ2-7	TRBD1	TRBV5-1	TGCGCCAGCAGCCACAGGGGGCCCTACGAGCAGTACTTC	CASSHRGPYEQYF
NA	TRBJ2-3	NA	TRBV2	TGTGCCAGCAGTCGCCCTGGGGATACGCAGTATTTT	CASSRPGDTQYF
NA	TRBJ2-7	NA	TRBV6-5	TGTGCCAGCAGTTACTCGAGCGAGAGGGTACAGTACTTC	CASSYSSERVQYF
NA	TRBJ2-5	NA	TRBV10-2	TGCGCCAGCAGTGAGTCGGAGACCCAGTACTTC	CASSESETQYF
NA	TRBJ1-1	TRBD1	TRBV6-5	TGTGCCAGCAGTTTTCTACAGGGGAGGGGAGCTTTCTTT	CASSFLQGRGAFF
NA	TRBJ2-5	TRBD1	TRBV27	TGTGCCAGCAAGTCGGGACAGGGGACCCAAGAGACCCAGTACTTC	CASKSGQGTQETQYF
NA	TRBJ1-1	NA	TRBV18	TGTGCCAGCTCACCACCGGGAACTGAAGCTTTCTTT	CASSPPGTEAFF
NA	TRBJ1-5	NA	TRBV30	TGTGCCTGGAGCGAGGTCCAGAGTGATCAGCCCCAGCATTTT	CAWSEVQSDQPQHF
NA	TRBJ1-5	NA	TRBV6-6	TGTGCCAGCAGTTACTCTCGAGGGGGGGATCAGCCCCAGCATTTT	CASSYSRGGDQPQHF
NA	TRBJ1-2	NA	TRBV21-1	TGTGCCAGCAGCAAAAGTTGCAGGGAGGACTATGGCTACACCTTC	CASSKSCREDYGYTF
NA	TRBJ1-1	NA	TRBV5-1	TGCGCCAGCAGCAGACAGGAGGGAACTGAAGCTTTCTTT	CASSRQEGTEAFF
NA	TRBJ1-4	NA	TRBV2	TGTGCCAGCAGTCCCGCCGATAAACTGTTTTTT	CASSPADKLFF
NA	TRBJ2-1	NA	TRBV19	TGTGCCAGTAGTACCCTGGGCTCCTACAATGAGCAGTTCTTC	CASSTLGSYNEQFF
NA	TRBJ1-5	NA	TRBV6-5	TGTGCCAGCAGTCGGGGCGCGGGCAATCAGCCCCAGCATTTT	CASSRGAGNQPQHF
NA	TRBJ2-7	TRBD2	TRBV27	TGTGCCAGCAGTTTACTAGCGGGAGGTTACGAGCAGTACTTC	CASSLLAGGYEQYF
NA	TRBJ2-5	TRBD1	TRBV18	TGTGCCAGCTCACTGCGTTGGGAACAGGGGGAAGAGACCCAGTACTTC	CASSLRWEQGEETQYF
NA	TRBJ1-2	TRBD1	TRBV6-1	TGTGCCAGCAGTGAAGGGGGACAGTATGGCTACACCTTC	CASSEGGQYGYTF
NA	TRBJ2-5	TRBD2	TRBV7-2	TGTGCCAGCAGCTTAGGAGGGACTAGCGGTTCAAAGGGAGAGACCCAGTACTTC	CASSLGGTSGSKGETQYF
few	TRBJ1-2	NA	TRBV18	TGTGCCAGCTCACCACCTCGGCAGGGGAGCTACACCTTC	CASSPPRQGSYTF
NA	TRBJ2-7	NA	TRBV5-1	TGCGCCAGCAGCATAGACCCCGGGCAAGATTACGAGCAGTACTTC	CASSIDPGQDYEQYF
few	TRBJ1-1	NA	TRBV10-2	TGCGCCAGCAGTGATGGGGAAAACACTGAAGCTTTCTTT	CASSDGENTEAFF
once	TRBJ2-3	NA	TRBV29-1	TGCAGCGCAAATGGGGCAGGCGGAGATACGCAGTATTTT	CSANGAGGDTQYF
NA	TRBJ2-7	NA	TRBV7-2	TGTGCCAGCAGCTCGTTTAGCGGAAACGAGCAGTACTTC	CASSSFSGNEQYF
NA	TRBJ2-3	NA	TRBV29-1	TGCAGCGTTGACTCAACAGATACGCAGTATTTT	CSVDSTDTQYF
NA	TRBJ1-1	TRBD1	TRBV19	TGTGCCAGTAGTCCCCGAGCCCGGACAGGGCGAGGGGCTTTCTTT	CASSPRARTGRGAFF
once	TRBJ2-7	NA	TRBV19	TGTGCCAGTAGTATAGAGGCAGGCTACGAGCAGTACTTC	CASSIEAGYEQYF
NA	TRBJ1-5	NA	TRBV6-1	TGTGCCAGCACTCTAGGTGGGGCGGGCAATCAGCCCCAGCATTTT	CASTLGGAGNQPQHF
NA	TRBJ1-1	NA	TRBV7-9	TGTGCCAGCAGCTTAACAGCGAACACTGAAGCTTTCTTT	CASSLTANTEAFF
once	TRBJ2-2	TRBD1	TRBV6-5	TGTGCCAGCAGAGGGGACAGGGGGAATTTCGGGGAGCTGTTTTTT	CASRGDRGNFGELFF
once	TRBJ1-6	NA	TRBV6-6	TGTGCCAGCAGACCCCCGGACTATAATTCACCCCTCCACTTT	CASRPPDYNSPLHF
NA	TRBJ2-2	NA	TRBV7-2	TGTGCCAGCAGCTTGGAAGGCTGGACCGGGGAGCTGTTTTTT	CASSLEGWTGELFF